The sequence of this T cell receptor beta chain was determined in a study of blood T cell repertoires in COVID-19. As handled by the study authors: Estimation of nucleated cell counts relied on the amplification of reference gene primers. Here immunoSEQ multiplex PCR was the method, and the copy in TCRdb shows in-frame clones only, minus some. That table is the source of V, J and clone size, and D and trimming were worked out from the DNA. The sample comprises under 50,000 clones, around 85% of which are singletons, and 8.5% to 10% rests with the top ten. This CDR3 is built from 15 residues. Trimming removed 1 base from V and 5 bases from J, with 11 bases in between. The germline V gene encodes CDR1 SGHTA and CDR2 FQGNSA.

The chain couples TRBV7-2 to TRBJ2-2, with a tentative D call TRBD1 (5 bases). This TCR came from a human donor in a cohort sampled during active COVID-19. Sequenced: peripheral blood. DNA of the CDR3: TGTGCCAGCAGCTTAGTGGGGCTGGAGACCGGGGAGCTGTTTTTT. Amino acids: CASSLVGLETGELFF.